The entry below gives a single T cell receptor (beta chain) sequence along with its context. The target antigen is unknown. The data derive from a study of T cells in narcolepsy. Study findings and constraints: Reportedly, autoreactive clonotypes were serially detected in patients' blood but not controls'.

Germline V CDR1 and CDR2: SGHRS, YFSETQ. The V gene lost 5 bases and the J gene lost 6 bases, with 19 bases spanning the gap. The CDR3 loop spans 15 amino acids. The method was immunoSEQ multiplex PCR; TCRdb's version includes in-frame clones alone and lacks a portion of them. The table includes some 32,000 clones, almost 80% detected once. The V call is TRBV5-1, the J call TRBJ2-3; D remains unclear. Material: memory (CD45RA-) CD4+ T cells from blood. The clonotype originates from a human donor in good health. The CDR3 coding sequence is TGCGCCAGCAGGGAACTCAGGTCTGCCCCGGATACGCAGTATTTT. As protein: CASRELRSAPDTQYF.